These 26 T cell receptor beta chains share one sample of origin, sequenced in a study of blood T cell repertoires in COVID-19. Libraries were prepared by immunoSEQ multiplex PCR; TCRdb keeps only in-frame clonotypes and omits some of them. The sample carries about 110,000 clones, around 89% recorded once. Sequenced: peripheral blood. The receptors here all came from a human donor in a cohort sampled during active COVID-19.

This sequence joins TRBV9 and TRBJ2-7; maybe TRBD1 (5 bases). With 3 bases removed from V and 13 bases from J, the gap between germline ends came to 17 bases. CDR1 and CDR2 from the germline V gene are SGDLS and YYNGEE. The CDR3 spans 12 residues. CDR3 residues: CASSATVGPAYF. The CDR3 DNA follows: TGTGCCAGCAGCGCAACGGTGGGGCCCGCCTACTTC.

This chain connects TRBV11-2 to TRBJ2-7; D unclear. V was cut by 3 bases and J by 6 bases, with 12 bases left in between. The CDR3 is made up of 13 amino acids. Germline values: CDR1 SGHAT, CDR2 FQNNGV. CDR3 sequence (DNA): TGTGCCAGCAGCTTTGTCGTAGATTCCGAGCAGTACTTC. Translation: CASSFVVDSEQYF.

CDR3 loop: CASSLRDRGQVQYF. CDR3 sequence (DNA): TGTGCCAGCTCACTCCGGGACAGGGGACAAGTGCAGTATTTT. The chain joins TRBV18 to TRBJ2-3, with 10 bases that match TRBD1. The CDR3 has 14 residues. V lost 4 bases, J lost 11 bases, and 9 bases stayed unmatched. CDR1 is KGHSH, CDR2 LQKENI, per germline.

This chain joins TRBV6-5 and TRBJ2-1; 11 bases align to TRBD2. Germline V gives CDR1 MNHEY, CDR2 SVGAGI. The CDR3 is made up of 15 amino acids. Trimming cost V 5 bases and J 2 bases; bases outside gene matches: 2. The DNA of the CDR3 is TGTGCCAGCAGTCGGACTAGCGGGCCCTACAATGAGCAGTTCTTC. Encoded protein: CASSRTSGPYNEQFF.

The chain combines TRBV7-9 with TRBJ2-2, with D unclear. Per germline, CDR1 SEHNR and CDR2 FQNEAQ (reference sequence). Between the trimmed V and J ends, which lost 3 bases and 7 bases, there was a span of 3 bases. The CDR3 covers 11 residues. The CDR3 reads CASSFIGELFF. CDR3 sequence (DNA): TGTGCCAGCAGCTTCATCGGGGAGCTGTTTTTT.

CDR3 loop: CASSLDPGGGSYNEQFF. The CDR3 bases are TGTGCCAGCAGCTTAGATCCTGGCGGTGGATCCTACAATGAGCAGTTCTTC. V and J are TRBV11-3 and TRBJ2-1; the D is unclear. The CDR3 length is 17 residues. V shed 0 bases and J shed 1 base, with 13 bases lying between them. In germline, CDR1 is SGHNT, CDR2 YENEEA.

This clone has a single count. In nucleotides, the CDR3 is TGTGCCAGCAGCTTAAGGCTAGCGGGGGAGGGGGAAGAGACCCAGTACTTC. Protein sequence: CASSLRLAGEGEETQYF. V usage is TRBV7-6 and J usage is TRBJ2-5; 10 nucleotides line up with TRBD2. The CDR3 is 17 amino acids. CDR1 SGHVS and CDR2 FNYEAQ come from the germline V gene. V gave up 2 bases and J gave up 3 bases; unmatched junction bases: 9.

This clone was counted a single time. In nucleotides, the CDR3 is TGCGCCAGCAGCTTGGTCACAGGGGGCGCGAAAAATTCACCCCTCCACTTT. Its translation is CASSLVTGGAKNSPLHF. The rearrangement uses TRBV5-1 and TRBJ1-6; TRBD1 aligns across 9 bases. The CDR3 has 17 amino acids. CDR1 is SGHRS, CDR2 YFSETQ, per germline. V shed 0 bases, J shed 7 bases, and the junction held 8 bases outside the gene matches.

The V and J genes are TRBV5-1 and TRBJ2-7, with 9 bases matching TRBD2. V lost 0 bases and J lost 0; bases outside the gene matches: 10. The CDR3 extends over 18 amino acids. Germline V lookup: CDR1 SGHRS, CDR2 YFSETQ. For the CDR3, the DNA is TGCGCCAGCAGCTTGGAGGTTAGCGGGGGCCTAACCTCCTACGAGCAGTACTTC. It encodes CASSLEVSGGLTSYEQYF.

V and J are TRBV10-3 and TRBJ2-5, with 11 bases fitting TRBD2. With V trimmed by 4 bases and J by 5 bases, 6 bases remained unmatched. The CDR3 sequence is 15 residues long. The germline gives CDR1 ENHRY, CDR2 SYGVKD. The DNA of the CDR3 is TGTGCCATCAGTGTGCGGACTAGCGGGTTGGAGACCCAGTACTTC. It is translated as CAISVRTSGLETQYF.

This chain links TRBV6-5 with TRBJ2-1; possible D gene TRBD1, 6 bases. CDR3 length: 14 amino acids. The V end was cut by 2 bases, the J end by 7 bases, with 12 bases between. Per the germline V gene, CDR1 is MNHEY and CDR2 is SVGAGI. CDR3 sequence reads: CASSYLQGRNEQFF. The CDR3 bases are TGTGCCAGCAGTTACCTACAGGGCCGGAATGAGCAGTTCTTC.

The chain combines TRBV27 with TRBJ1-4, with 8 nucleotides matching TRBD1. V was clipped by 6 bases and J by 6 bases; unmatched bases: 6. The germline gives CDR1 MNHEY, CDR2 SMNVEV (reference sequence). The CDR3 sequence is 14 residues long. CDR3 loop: CASSQTGEYEKLFF. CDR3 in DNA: TGTGCCAGCAGCCAGACAGGGGAGTATGAAAAACTGTTTTTT.

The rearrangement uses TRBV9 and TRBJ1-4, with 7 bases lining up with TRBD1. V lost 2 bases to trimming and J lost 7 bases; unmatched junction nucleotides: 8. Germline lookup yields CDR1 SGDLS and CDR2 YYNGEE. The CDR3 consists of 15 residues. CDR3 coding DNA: TGTGCCAGCAGCGTCTCAGACAGGGACTTTGAAAAACTGTTTTTT. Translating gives CASSVSDRDFEKLFF.

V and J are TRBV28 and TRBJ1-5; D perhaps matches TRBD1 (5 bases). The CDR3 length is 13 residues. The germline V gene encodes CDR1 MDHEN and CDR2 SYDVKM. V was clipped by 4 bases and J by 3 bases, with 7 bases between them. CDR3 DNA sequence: TGTGCCAGCAGTTGGGGCTCCAATCAGCCCCAGCATTTT. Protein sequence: CASSWGSNQPQHF.

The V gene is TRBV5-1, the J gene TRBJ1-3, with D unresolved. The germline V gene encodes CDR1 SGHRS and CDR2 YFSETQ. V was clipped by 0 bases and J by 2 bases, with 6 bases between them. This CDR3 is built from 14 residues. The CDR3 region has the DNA TGCGCCAGCAGCTTGGGGGCAGCTGGAAACACCATATATTTT. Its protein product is CASSLGAAGNTIYF.

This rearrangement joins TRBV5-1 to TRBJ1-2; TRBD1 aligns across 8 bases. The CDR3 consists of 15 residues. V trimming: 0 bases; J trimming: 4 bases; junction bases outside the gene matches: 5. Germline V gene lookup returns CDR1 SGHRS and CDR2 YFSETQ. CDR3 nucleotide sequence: TGCGCCAGCAGCTTGGGACAGGGGATGGGCTATGGCTACACCTTC. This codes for CASSLGQGMGYGYTF. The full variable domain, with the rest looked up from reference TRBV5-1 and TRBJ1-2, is KAGVTQTPRYLIKTRGQQVTLSCSPISGHRSVSWYQQTPGQGLQFLFEYFSETQRNKGNFPGRFSGRQFSNSRSEMNVSTLELGDSALYLCASSLGQGMGYGYTFGSGTRLTVV.

In DNA, the CDR3 is TGTGCCACCAGCATCCGACAGGGGCAGTCCTACGAGCAGTACTTC. It translates to CATSIRQGQSYEQYF. V gene TRBV15 combines with J gene TRBJ2-7; 8 positions agree with TRBD1. CDR1 and CDR2 from the germline V gene are LNHNV and YYDKDF (reference sequence). V dropped 4 bases and J dropped 1; count of bases not matched to a gene: 6. This CDR3 is 15 amino acids long.

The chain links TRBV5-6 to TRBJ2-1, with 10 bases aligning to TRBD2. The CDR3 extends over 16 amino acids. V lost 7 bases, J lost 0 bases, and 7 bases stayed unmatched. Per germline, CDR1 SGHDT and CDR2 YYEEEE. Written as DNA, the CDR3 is TGTGCCAGCCAGCGGAGCGGGGGGGGCTCCTACAATGAGCAGTTCTTC. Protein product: CASQRSGGGSYNEQFF.

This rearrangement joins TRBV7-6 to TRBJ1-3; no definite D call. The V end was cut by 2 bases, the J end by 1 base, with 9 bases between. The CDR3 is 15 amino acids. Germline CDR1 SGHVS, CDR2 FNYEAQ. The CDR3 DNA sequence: TGTGCCAGCAGCTTATTTGAGACTTCTGGAAACACCATATATTTT. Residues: CASSLFETSGNTIYF. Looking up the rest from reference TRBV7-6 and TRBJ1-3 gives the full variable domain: GAGVSQSPRYKVTKRGQDVALRCDPISGHVSLYWYRQALGQGPEFLTYFNYEAQQDKSGLPNDRFSAERPEGSISTLTIQRTEQRDSAMYRCASSLFETSGNTIYFGEGSWLTVV.

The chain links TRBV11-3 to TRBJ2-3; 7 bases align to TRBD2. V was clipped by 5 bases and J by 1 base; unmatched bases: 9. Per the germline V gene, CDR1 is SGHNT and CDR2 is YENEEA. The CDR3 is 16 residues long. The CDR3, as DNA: TGTGCCAGCAGCCATAACGGGAGGACCCGCACAGATACGCAGTATTTT. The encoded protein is CASSHNGRTRTDTQYF.

CDR3 region: CASSLGQGFFYEQYF. In DNA form, the CDR3 reads TGTGCCAGCAGCTTGGGACAGGGTTTTTTCTACGAGCAGTACTTC. The chain links TRBV5-8 to TRBJ2-7, with TRBD1 matching over 7 bases. With V trimmed by 0 bases and J by 3 bases, 6 bases remained unmatched. The CDR3 has 15 amino acids. Germline-derived CDR1 and CDR2 are SGHTS and YDEGEE. The variable domain in full, with the rest retrieved from reference TRBV5-8 and TRBJ2-7, is EAGVTQSPTHLIKTRGQQATLRCSPISGHTSVYWYQQALGLGLQFLLWYDEGEERNRGNFPPRFSGRQFPNYSSELNVNALELEDSALYLCASSLGQGFFYEQYFGPGTRLTVT.

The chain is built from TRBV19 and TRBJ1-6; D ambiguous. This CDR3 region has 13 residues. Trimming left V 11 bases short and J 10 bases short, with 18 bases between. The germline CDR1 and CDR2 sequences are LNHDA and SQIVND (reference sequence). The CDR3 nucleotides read TGTGCCGGAGGAGGGCATGGCCTGTCACCCCTCCACTTT. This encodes CAGGGHGLSPLHF.

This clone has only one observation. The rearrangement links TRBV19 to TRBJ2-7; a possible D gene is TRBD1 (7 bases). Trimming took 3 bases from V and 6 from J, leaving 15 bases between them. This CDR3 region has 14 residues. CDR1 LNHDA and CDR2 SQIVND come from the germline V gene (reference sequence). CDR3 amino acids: CASSMSNRGGEQYF. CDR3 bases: TGTGCCAGTAGTATGAGCAACAGGGGAGGCGAGCAGTACTTC.

The CDR3 coding sequence is TGTGCCACCAGTGATCGGGGGGGCCCTGAGCAGTTCTTC. Its protein is CATSDRGGPEQFF. The J gene is TRBJ2-1, the V gene TRBV24-1; 8 nucleotides line up with TRBD2. Germline CDR1 reads KGHDR; CDR2 reads SFDVKD. Unmatched junction bases numbered 3, after V lost 3 bases and J lost 9 bases. CDR3 length equals 13 residues.

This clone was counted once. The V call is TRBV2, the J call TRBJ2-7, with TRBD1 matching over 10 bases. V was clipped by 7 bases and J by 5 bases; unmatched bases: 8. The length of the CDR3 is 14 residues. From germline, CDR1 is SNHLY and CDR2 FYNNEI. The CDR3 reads CASKGATGGDEQYF. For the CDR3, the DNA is TGTGCCAGCAAGGGGGCGACAGGGGGCGACGAGCAGTACTTC. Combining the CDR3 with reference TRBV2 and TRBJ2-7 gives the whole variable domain EPEVTQTPSHQVTQMGQEVILRCVPISNHLYFYWYRQILGQKVEFLVSFYNNEISEKSEIFDDQFSVERPDGSNFTLKIRSTKLEDSAMYFCASKGATGGDEQYFGPGTRLTVT.

CDR3 coding DNA: TGCGCCAGCAGCTTGGTTTCGGGGGGTCCCAAAAACATTCAGTACTTC. This sequence encodes CASSLVSGGPKNIQYF. V is TRBV5-1 and J is TRBJ2-4, with 7 bases matching TRBD2. Losses at the gene ends were 0 bases for V and 2 bases for J; bases not matched to a gene: 5. CDR1 and CDR2 from the germline V gene are SGHRS and YFSETQ. CDR3 size: 16 residues.